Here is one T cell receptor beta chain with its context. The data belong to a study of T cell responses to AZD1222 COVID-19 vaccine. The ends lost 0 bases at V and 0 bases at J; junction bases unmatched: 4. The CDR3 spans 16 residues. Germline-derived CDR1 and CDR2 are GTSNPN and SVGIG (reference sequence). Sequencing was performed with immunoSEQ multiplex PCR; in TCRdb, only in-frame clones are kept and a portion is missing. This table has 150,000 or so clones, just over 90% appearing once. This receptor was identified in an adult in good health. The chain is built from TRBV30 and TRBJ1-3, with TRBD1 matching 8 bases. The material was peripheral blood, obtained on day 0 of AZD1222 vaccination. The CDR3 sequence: CAWSVGTGLSGNTIYF. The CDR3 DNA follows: TGTGCCTGGAGTGTAGGGACAGGTCTCTCTGGAAACACCATATATTTT.